This T cell receptor beta chain originates from a study of glioma-infiltrating T cells after dendritic cell vaccination. Study details: Glioblastoma patients came from Phase I and II dendritic cell vaccination trials.

Findings and caveats of the study: Patients with more pretreatment TILs had longer time to progression and survival.

The V and J ends lost 6 bases and 14 bases, in that order; junction bases with no gene match: 5. There are 11 residues in the CDR3. Germline CDR1 MNHNS, CDR2 SASEGT. In this sample, this clone turned up a few times. The antigen is undetermined. Time point specified: after dendritic cell vaccination, including at tumor progression/relapse. Selection required adequate fresh-frozen tumor tissue plus more than two years' survival data. PBMC sampling occurred before vaccination, two weeks after the third dose, and at progression. Measured with immunoSEQ multiplex PCR; TCRdb has only the in-frame clones, and not every one. The sample shows just under 100,000 clones, around 80% of them seen only once.

The TCR was taken from a human donor with glioblastoma. The sample here was blood, taken after dendritic cell vaccination. The rearrangement links TRBV6-1 to TRBJ2-1; 9 bases map to TRBD1. This chain's CDR3 is CASSSGTGKFF. DNA of the CDR3: TGTGCCAGCAGCTCCGGGACAGGGAAGTTCTTC.